This TCR beta chain was documented in a study of blood T cell repertoires in COVID-19. About the research overall: Italy, Spain and the United States were the sources of the convalescent and acute COVID-19 samples. PBMCs, B-cell-depleted T cells, or T cells provided the cDNA or gDNA that made up the material.

Self-reported history from a screening survey and questionnaire set each donor's cohort. Original processing methods: It was from reference gene primer amplification that nucleated cell counts were estimated. Libraries were prepared by immunoSEQ multiplex PCR; TCRdb keeps only in-frame clonotypes and omits some of them. Clone size and the V and J calls come from that table; the DNA yielded D and trimming. This sample has roughly 200,000 clones, with roughly four fifths found just once. Germline V gives CDR1 LGHNA, CDR2 YSLEER. The V segment lost 2 bases and the J segment 3 bases; nucleotides outside the gene matches: 3. The length of the CDR3 is 14 residues.

Material: PBMCs or T cells enriched from blood (not recorded which). This chain joins TRBV4-3 and TRBJ2-7; 8 positions agree with TRBD1. The receptor's source is a man aged 40-50 years who had recovered from COVID-19. The CDR3 reads CASSQLGQGYEQYF. CDR3 DNA sequence: TGCGCCAGCAGCCAACTCGGACAGGGCTACGAGCAGTACTTC.